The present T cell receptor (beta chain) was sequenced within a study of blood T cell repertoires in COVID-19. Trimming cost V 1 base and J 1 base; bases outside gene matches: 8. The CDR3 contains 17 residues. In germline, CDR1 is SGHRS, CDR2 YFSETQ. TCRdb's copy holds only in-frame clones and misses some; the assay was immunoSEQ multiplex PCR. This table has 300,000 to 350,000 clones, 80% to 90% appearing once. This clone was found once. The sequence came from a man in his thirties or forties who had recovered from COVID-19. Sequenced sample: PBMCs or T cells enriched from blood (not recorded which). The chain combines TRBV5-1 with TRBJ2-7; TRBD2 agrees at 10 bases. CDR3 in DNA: TGCGCCAGCAGCTTGACCCTAGCGGGGGCCCAATCCTACGAGCAGTACTTC. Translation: CASSLTLAGAQSYEQYF.